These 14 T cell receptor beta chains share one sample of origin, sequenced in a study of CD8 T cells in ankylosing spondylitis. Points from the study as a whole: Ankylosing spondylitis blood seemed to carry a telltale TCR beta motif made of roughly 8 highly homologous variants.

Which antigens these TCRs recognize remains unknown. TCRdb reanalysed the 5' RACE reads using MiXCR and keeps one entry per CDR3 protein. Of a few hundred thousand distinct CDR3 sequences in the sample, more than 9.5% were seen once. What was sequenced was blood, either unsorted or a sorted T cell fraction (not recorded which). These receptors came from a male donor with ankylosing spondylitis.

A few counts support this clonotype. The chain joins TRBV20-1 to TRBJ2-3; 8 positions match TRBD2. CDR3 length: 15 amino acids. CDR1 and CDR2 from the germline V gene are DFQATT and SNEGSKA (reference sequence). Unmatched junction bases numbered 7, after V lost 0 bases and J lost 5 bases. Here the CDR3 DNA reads TGCAGTGCTAGAGAGACTGCGGGAGGCCTAGATACGCAGTATTTT. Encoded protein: CSARETAGGLDTQYF.

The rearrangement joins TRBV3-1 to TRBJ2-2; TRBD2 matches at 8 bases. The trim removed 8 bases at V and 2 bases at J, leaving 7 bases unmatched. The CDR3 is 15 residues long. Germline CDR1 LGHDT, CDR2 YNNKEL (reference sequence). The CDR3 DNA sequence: TGTGCCAGCGGGGAGGGACTAGTCAACACCGGGGAGCTGTTTTTT. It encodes CASGEGLVNTGELFF. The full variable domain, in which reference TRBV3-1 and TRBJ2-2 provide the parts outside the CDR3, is DTAVSQTPKYLVTQMGNDKSIKCEQNLGHDTMYWYKQDSKKFLKIMFSYNNKELIINETVPNRFSPKSPDKAHLNLHINSLELGDSAVYFCASGEGLVNTGELFFGEGSRLTVL.

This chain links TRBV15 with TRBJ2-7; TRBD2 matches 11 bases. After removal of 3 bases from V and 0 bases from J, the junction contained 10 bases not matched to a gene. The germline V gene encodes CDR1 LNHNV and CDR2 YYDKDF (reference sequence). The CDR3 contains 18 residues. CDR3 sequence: CATSSSGTSGLVSYEQYF. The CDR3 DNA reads TGTGCCACCAGCAGTTCCGGGACTAGCGGACTGGTCTCCTACGAGCAGTACTTC.

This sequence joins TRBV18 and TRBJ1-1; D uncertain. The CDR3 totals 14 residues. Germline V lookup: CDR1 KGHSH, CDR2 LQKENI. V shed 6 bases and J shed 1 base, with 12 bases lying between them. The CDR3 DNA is TGTGCCAGCTCGATAAGGGCGGAGAACACTGAAGCTTTCTTT. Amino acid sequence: CASSIRAENTEAFF.

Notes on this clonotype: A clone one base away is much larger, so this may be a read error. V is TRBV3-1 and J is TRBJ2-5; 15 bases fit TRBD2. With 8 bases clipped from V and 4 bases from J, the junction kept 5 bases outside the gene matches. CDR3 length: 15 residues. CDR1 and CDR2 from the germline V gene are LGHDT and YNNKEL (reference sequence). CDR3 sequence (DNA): TGTGCCAGCTGCTCGGGACTAGCGGGAGGAGAGACCCAGTACTTC. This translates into CASCSGLAGGETQYF.

The CDR3 nucleotides are TGCAGTGCTAGCCGGGGACTAGCGGGAGATTATTCCTACAATGAGCAGTTCTTC. Amino acid sequence: CSASRGLAGDYSYNEQFF. The chain combines TRBV20-1 with TRBJ2-1, with 14 bases aligning to TRBD2. CDR3 length: 18 residues. Germline V lookup: CDR1 DFQATT, CDR2 SNEGSKA (reference sequence). J was trimmed by 1 base and V by 3 bases; bases with no gene match: 8.

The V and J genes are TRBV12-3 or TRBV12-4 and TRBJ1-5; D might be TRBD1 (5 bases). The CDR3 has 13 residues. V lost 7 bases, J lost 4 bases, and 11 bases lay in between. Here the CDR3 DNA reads TGTGCCAGCATCCAGGGACGGAATCAGCCCCAGCATTTT. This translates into CASIQGRNQPQHF.

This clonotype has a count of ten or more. The CDR3: CASSQNVRVNYGYTF. In nucleotides, the CDR3 is TGCGCCAGCAGCCAAAACGTGCGGGTGAACTATGGCTACACCTTC. This sequence joins TRBV5-1 and TRBJ1-2; D call uncertain. CDR1 and CDR2 (germline): SGHRS, YFSETQ. The CDR3 runs to 15 residues. V dropped 4 bases and J dropped 2 bases, with 15 bases sitting between them.

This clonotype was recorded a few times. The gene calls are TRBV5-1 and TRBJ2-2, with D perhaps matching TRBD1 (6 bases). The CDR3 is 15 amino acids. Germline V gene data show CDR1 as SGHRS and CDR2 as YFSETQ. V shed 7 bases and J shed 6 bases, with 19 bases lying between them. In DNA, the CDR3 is TGCGCCAGCTTCATAATCGGACAGTCCCCCGGGGAGCTGTTTTTT. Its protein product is CASFIIGQSPGELFF.

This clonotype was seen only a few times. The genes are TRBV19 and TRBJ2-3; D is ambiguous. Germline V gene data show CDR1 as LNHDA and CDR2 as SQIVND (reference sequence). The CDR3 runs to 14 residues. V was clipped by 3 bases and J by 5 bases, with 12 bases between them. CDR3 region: CASSIGPRLDTQYF. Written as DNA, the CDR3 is TGTGCCAGTAGTATTGGCCCTCGCCTAGATACGCAGTATTTT. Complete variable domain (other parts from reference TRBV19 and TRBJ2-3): DGGITQSPKYLFRKEGQNVTLSCEQNLNHDAMYWYRQDPGQGLRLIYYSQIVNDFQKGDIAEGYSVSREKKESFPLTVTSAQKNPTAFYLCASSIGPRLDTQYFGPGTRLTVL.

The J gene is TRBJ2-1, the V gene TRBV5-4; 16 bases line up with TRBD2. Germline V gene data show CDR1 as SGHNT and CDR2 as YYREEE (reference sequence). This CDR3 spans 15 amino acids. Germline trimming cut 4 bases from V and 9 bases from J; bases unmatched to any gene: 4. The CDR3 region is CASSKGLAGGAEQFF. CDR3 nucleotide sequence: TGTGCCAGCAGCAAGGGACTAGCGGGAGGGGCTGAGCAGTTCTTC.

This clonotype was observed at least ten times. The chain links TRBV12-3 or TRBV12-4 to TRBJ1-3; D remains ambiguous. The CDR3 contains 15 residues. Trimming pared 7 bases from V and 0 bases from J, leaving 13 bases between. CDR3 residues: CASTGGPLSGNTIYF. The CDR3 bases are TGTGCCAGCACCGGAGGGCCCCTCTCTGGAAACACCATATATTTT.

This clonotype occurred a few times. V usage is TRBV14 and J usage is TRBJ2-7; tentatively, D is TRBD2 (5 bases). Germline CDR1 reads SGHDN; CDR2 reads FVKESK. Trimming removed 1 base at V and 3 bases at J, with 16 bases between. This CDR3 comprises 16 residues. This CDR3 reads CASSQVRYGSFYEQYF. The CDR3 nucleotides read TGTGCCAGCAGCCAAGTGAGGTATGGGAGTTTCTACGAGCAGTACTTC.

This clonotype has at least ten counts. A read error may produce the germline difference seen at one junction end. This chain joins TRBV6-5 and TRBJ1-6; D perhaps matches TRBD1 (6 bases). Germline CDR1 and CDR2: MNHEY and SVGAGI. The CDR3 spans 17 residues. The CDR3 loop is CASSNSPDRLYNSPLHF. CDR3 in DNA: TGTGCCAGCAGTAACTCCCCGGACAGACTATATAATTCACCCCTCCACTTT.